The following is a T cell receptor (beta chain) sequence with its context. The target antigen is unknown. This entry is derived from a study of cytomegalovirus exposure and HLA in healthy donors. General observations from the study: Reports state that TCR beta sequences accurately predicted most subjects' HLA-A and HLA-B alleles. The study recorded 164 TCR beta chains that were cytomegalovirus-associated. Serostatus for CMV was the only available immune exposure information.

PCR was performed using 60 Vbeta and 13 Jbeta primers. Libraries were prepared by immunoSEQ multiplex PCR; TCRdb keeps only in-frame clonotypes and omits some of them. The sample comprises 110,000 to 150,000 clones, about three quarters of which are singletons, and roughly 1.2% rests with the top ten. CDR1 and CDR2 from the germline V gene are SGHRS and YFSETQ. The CDR3 is 15 amino acids. The germline V and J ends were trimmed by 0 bases and 6 bases, with 13 bases remaining between them. The genes are TRBV5-1 and TRBJ2-1, with D perhaps TRBD2 (6 bases). Sequenced: PBMCs. The receptor comes from a male donor in good health and CMV-seropositive. CDR3 nucleotides: TGCGCCAGCAGCTTGGTGCAGGGAGGCGGCAATGAGCAGTTCTTC. Translated: CASSLVQGGGNEQFF.